This entry lists 22 T cell receptor beta chains sequenced from one sample in a study of T cell repertoires in aging, cancer and after chemotherapy. TRB rearrangements spanning V, D and J were amplified using mixed TRB-A/B primers. TCRdb redid the calling of the multiplex PCR reads with MiXCR, one entry per CDR3 protein. The sample includes roughly 3,100 distinct CDR3 sequences, around 25% seen only once; the top ten take 50% to 60%. The template was genomic DNA from peripheral blood, not RNA. Sequencing was carried out using blood. All receptors derive from a human donor with a solid tumor.

This clonotype is labeled as medium-sized (0.01 to 0.1%). Here the CDR3 reads CASSRTGREKLFF. Here the CDR3 DNA reads TGTGCCAGCAGTCGGACGGGGAGGGAAAAACTGTTTTTT. The V call is TRBV27, the J call TRBJ1-4; D is unresolved. CDR3 length: 13 residues. V was clipped by 5 bases and J by 8 bases, with 12 bases between them. Germline assignment: CDR1 MNHEY and CDR2 SMNVEV (reference sequence).

This clonotype is judged medium-sized. The V gene is TRBV7-6, the J gene TRBJ2-7; the D gene is possibly TRBD1 (6 bases). V lost 5 bases to trimming and J lost 6 bases, with 17 bases between them. Per germline, CDR1 SGHVS and CDR2 FNYEAQ. The CDR3 covers 14 residues. In nucleotides, the CDR3 is TGTGCCAGCAGCCAGAGCCGGACAGTAGGCGAGCAGTACTTC. This gives the protein CASSQSRTVGEQYF.

This clonotype rates as medium-sized. This chain joins TRBV5-5 and TRBJ2-1; D remains ambiguous. Germline CDR1 SGHKS, CDR2 YYEKEE (reference sequence). Trimming took off 4 bases at V and 4 bases at J, with 18 bases between the two ends. The CDR3 length is 16 residues. The CDR3 coding sequence is TGTGCCAGCAGCCTTCCCGTCCCAGGAGCATACAATGAGCAGTTCTTC. Protein: CASSLPVPGAYNEQFF.

By proportion, this clonotype is medium-sized (0.01 to 0.1%). The rearrangement joins TRBV30 to TRBJ1-3; weak D call: TRBD1 (5 bases). V dropped 1 base and J dropped 6 bases, with 16 bases sitting between them. CDR3 length equals 15 residues. Germline loops: CDR1 GTSNPN, CDR2 SVGIG (reference sequence). The CDR3 here is CAWSENPRQINTIYF. As DNA, the CDR3 is TGTGCCTGGAGTGAAAACCCCCGACAGATAAACACCATATATTTT. The whole variable domain, filled in from reference TRBV30 and TRBJ1-3, reads SQTIHQWPATLVQPVGSPLSLECTVEGTSNPNLYWYRQAAGRGLQLLFYSVGIGQISSEVPQNLSASRPQDRQFILSSKKLLLSDSGFYLCAWSENPRQINTIYFGEGSWLTVV.

This clonotype occurred a few times. This sequence joins TRBV6-2 or TRBV6-3 and TRBJ1-5; 7 bases are a match to TRBD1. Germline V gene lookup returns CDR1 MNHEY and CDR2 SVGEGT. The length of the CDR3 is 13 residues. Unmatched junction bases numbered 7, after V lost 8 bases and J lost 6 bases. CDR3 bases: TGTGCCAGCTCCGGACAGGCCGGTCAGCCCCAGCATTTT. Its translation: CASSGQAGQPQHF.

This clonotype qualifies as medium-sized. The rearrangement uses TRBV29-1 and TRBJ2-5; TRBD1 matches at 7 bases. V was pared by 8 bases and J by 2 bases, with 8 bases of the junction left unmatched. From germline, CDR1 is SQVTM and CDR2 ANQGSEA. The CDR3 loop spans 13 amino acids. In nucleotides, the CDR3 is TGCAGCACTTCCCGGGACAGACAAGAGACCCAGTACTTC. Protein sequence: CSTSRDRQETQYF.

The gene calls are TRBV5-8 and TRBJ2-2; 8 bases are a match to TRBD2. The trim removed 4 bases at V and 4 bases at J, leaving 9 bases unmatched. Germline loops: CDR1 SGHTS, CDR2 YDEGEE. This CDR3 is built from 16 residues. In DNA form, the CDR3 reads TGTGCCAGCAGCCCATGGACTAGCCCGAGCACCGGGGAGCTGTTTTTT. Amino acid sequence: CASSPWTSPSTGELFF.

The chain is built from TRBV7-9 and TRBJ1-2; 7 bases line up with TRBD1. CDR3 size: 14 residues. Trimming cost V 2 bases and J 4 bases; bases outside gene matches: 4. Germline V gene lookup returns CDR1 SEHNR and CDR2 FQNEAQ (reference sequence). The CDR3 sequence: CASSLTQGGYGYTF. The CDR3 DNA reads TGTGCCAGCAGCTTAACCCAGGGGGGCTATGGCTACACCTTC.

This clonotype is categorized as medium-sized. The chain links TRBV18 to TRBJ2-7; D call uncertain. V was clipped by 3 bases and J by 2 bases, with 8 bases between them. Germline assignment: CDR1 KGHSH and CDR2 LQKENI. This CDR3 comprises 13 residues. The CDR3 bases are TGTGCCAGCTCACCCCCCGGAGCCTACGAGCAGTACTTC. This encodes CASSPPGAYEQYF.

The CDR3 DNA reads as TGCGCCAGCAGCCAAGGGATCGGGTCCGGAGATACGCAGTATTTT. Translated, it gives CASSQGIGSGDTQYF. V usage is TRBV4-3 and J usage is TRBJ2-3; no firm D call. The germline CDR1 and CDR2 sequences are LGHNA and YSLEER. Trimming left V 1 base short and J 5 bases short, with 13 bases between. The CDR3 loop spans 15 amino acids.

The CDR3 loop reads CASSYSSGVGNQPQHF. CDR3 sequence (DNA): TGTGCCAGCAGTTACTCGTCAGGGGTTGGAAATCAGCCCCAGCATTTT. The chain joins TRBV6-5 to TRBJ1-5; maybe TRBD1 (6 bases). Trimming took 0 bases from V and 4 from J, leaving 13 bases between them. This CDR3 is built from 16 residues. Germline V gene sequence: CDR1 MNHEY, CDR2 SVGAGI.

In this sample, this clonotype turned up a few times. This chain uses TRBV13 with TRBJ2-7, with 8 bases matching TRBD2. The CDR3 is made up of 15 amino acids. Trimming removed 5 bases from V and 6 bases from J; junction bases left unmatched: 12. Germline V gene data show CDR1 as PRHDT and CDR2 as FYEKMQ (reference sequence). The CDR3 region has the DNA TGTGCCAGCAGCCCAGGGGCCGGGGGGGCGGGCGAGCAGTACTTC. This codes for CASSPGAGGAGEQYF.

This clonotype came up a few times. The chain uses TRBV12-3 or TRBV12-4 and TRBJ2-3; 13 bases fit TRBD2. V lost 6 bases and J lost 5; bases outside the gene matches: 17. The CDR3 length is 19 residues. The CDR3 DNA is TGTGCCAGCAGCAAAGAGGGTTCCGGACTAGCGGGAGCCATAGATACGCAGTATTTT. It yields the protein CASSKEGSGLAGAIDTQYF.

Only a few counts were recorded for this clonotype. The J gene is TRBJ2-7, the V gene TRBV18; TRBD1 aligns across 7 bases. The germline CDR1 and CDR2 sequences are KGHSH and LQKENI. The CDR3 consists of 16 residues. V trimming: 5 bases; J trimming: 6 bases; junction bases outside the gene matches: 16. The CDR3 DNA reads TGTGCCAGCTCAGCCATCGCGCCGGGACAGAAGAGCGAGCAGTACTTC. Translated: CASSAIAPGQKSEQYF.

This clonotype is categorized as large (0.1 to 1%). This rearrangement joins TRBV29-1 to TRBJ1-4; D remains unclear. From germline, CDR1 is SQVTM and CDR2 ANQGSEA. This CDR3 region has 13 residues. V lost 6 bases and J lost 6, with 14 bases in between. The CDR3 protein is CSVRSAVDEKLFF. The DNA for the CDR3 is TGCAGCGTCCGTAGTGCCGTTGATGAAAAACTGTTTTTT.

V is TRBV20-1 and J is TRBJ2-7; TRBD2 aligns across 7 bases. V shed 0 bases, J shed 3 bases, and the junction held 11 bases outside the gene matches. The length of the CDR3 is 16 residues. Germline-derived CDR1 and CDR2 are DFQATT and SNEGSKA (reference sequence). The CDR3: CSARDPLAEQYYEQYF. CDR3 DNA sequence: TGCAGTGCTAGAGATCCTCTAGCGGAACAATACTACGAGCAGTACTTC.

In this sample, this clonotype is medium-sized. This sequence joins TRBV6-2 or TRBV6-3 and TRBJ1-6; 7 bases are shared with TRBD1. CDR3 length: 14 amino acids. With 6 bases clipped from V and 10 bases from J, the junction kept 9 bases outside the gene matches. Germline V gene data show CDR1 as MNHEY and CDR2 as SVGEGT. CDR3 DNA sequence: TGTGCCAGCAGGTCGCAACAGGGGTGGTCACCCCTCCACTTT. Amino acids: CASRSQQGWSPLHF.

This clonotype was observed a handful of times. J is TRBJ2-7 and V is TRBV10-3; 7 nucleotides line up with TRBD2. The ends lost 8 bases at V and 5 bases at J; junction bases unmatched: 18. The CDR3 sequence is 16 residues long. CDR1 is ENHRY, CDR2 SYGVKD, per germline. The CDR3 region is CAIRARVGGTEHEQYF. CDR3 sequence (DNA): TGTGCCATCCGGGCACGAGTGGGAGGGACCGAGCACGAGCAGTACTTC.

A word on this clonotype: A clone one base away is much larger, so this may be a read error. As the CDR3 is not closed by the conserved phenylalanine or tryptophan, this likely results from a read error. V gene TRBV30 combines with J gene TRBJ1-5; 7 bases are shared with TRBD1. Germline V gene sequence: CDR1 GTSNPN, CDR2 SVGIG (reference sequence). The length of the CDR3 is 13 residues. V shed 0 bases and J 9 bases; nucleotides not matched to a gene: 5. The DNA of the CDR3 is TGTGCCTGGAGTGTCGGACAGGACCGGCCCCAGCATTTA. Protein: CAWSVGQDRPQHL.

By share of the sample, this clonotype is medium-sized. The chain combines TRBV5-4 with TRBJ2-3; D gene unclear. The V end was cut by 4 bases, the J end by 2 bases, with 26 bases between. The CDR3 is 19 amino acids. The germline V gene encodes CDR1 SGHNT and CDR2 YYREEE (reference sequence). The CDR3: CASSHYPLPDSGYTDTQYF. In DNA, the CDR3 is TGTGCCAGCAGCCATTACCCACTACCCGATTCAGGATACACAGATACGCAGTATTTT.

This clonotype rates as medium-sized. The V call is TRBV18, the J call TRBJ1-4; D is unresolved. V was shortened by 6 bases and J by 3 bases, with 17 bases between the two germline ends. CDR1 KGHSH and CDR2 LQKENI come from the germline V gene. The CDR3 totals 16 residues. The CDR3 sequence: CASSPSGKLANEKLFF. CDR3 DNA sequence: TGTGCCAGCTCTCCATCGGGGAAGTTAGCTAATGAAAAACTGTTTTTT.

The chain joins TRBV24-1 to TRBJ2-2; D is ambiguous. The germline V gene has CDR1 KGHDR and CDR2 SFDVKD. The CDR3 sequence is 16 residues long. The V and J ends lost 0 bases and 2 bases respectively, with 9 bases between them. The CDR3 DNA reads as TGTGCCACCAGTGATTTGTATAAGGGAAACACCGGGGAGCTGTTTTTT. Its protein product is CATSDLYKGNTGELFF.